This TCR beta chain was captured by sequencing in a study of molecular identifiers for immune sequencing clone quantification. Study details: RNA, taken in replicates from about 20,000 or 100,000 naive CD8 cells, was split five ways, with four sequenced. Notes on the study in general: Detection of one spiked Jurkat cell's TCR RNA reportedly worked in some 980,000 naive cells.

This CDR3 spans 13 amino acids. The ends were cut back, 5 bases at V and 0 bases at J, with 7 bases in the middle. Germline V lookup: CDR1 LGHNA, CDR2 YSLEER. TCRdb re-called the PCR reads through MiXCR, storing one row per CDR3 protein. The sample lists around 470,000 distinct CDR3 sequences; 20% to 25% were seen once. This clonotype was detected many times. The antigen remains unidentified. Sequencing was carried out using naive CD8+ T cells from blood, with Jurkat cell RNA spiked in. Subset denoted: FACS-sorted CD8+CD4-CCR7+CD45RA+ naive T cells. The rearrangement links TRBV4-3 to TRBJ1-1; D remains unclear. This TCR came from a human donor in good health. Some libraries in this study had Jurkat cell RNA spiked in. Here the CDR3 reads CASSEFLNTEAFF. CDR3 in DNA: TGCGCCAGCAGCGAATTCCTGAACACTGAAGCTTTCTTT.